The present entry profiles one T cell receptor (beta chain) with its context. These data are taken from a study of blood T cell repertoires in COVID-19. Study details: From T cells, B-cell-depleted T cells, or PBMCs came the material, which was cDNA or gDNA.

Germline lookup yields CDR1 MGHDK and CDR2 SYGVNS. Deletions cut 0 bases from V and 8 bases from J, with 10 bases between. The CDR3 consists of 13 residues. Clones were sequenced by immunoSEQ multiplex PCR, and TCRdb holds only the in-frame ones, with some missing. The table shows 84,000 or so clones, with 80% occurring only once. The sequenced material came from peripheral blood. The source is a woman in her thirties or forties with active or convalescent COVID-19. The rearrangement uses TRBV25-1 and TRBJ1-2; D gene uncertain. The CDR3 region has the DNA TGTGCCAGCAGTGAATACGCGATACAGGGCTACACCTTC. It codes for CASSEYAIQGYTF.